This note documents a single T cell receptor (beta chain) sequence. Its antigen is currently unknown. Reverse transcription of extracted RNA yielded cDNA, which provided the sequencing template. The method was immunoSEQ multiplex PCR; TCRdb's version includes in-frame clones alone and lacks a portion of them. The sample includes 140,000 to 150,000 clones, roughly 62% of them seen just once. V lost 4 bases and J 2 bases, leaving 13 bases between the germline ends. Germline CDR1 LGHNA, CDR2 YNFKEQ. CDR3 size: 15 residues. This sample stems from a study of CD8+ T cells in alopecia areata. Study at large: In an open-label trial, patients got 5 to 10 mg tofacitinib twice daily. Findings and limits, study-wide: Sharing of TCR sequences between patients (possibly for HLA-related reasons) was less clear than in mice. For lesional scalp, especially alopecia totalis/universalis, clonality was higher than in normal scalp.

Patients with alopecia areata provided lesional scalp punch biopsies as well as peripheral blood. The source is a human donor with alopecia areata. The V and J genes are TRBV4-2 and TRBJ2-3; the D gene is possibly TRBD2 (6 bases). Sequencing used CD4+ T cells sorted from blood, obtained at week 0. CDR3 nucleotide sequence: TGTGCCAGCAGCCCTCGTGGAGGGCACACAGATACGCAGTATTTT. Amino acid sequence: CASSPRGGHTDTQYF.